This is a list of T cell receptor beta chains from one sample in a study of T cells after yellow fever vaccination. TCRdb reprocessed the 5' RACE reads via MiXCR and lists one record per CDR3 protein. The repertoire holds a few hundred thousand distinct CDR3 sequences, roughly 6.1% seen once, with 15% in the top ten. Material: PBMCs, obtained 5 days after the yellow fever booster vaccination. The receptors derive from a man aged 30 to 39 who received the YFV17D yellow fever vaccine. Each CDR3 is given with its conserved first and last residue. A D gene is named only where the DNA matches it firmly. Some rows mark clone size as missing; the rest say once, few, many or name a class of expanded clone.

TRBD2	TRBV27	TRBJ2-1	.	CASSLASGRRYNELFF	TGTGCCAGCAGTTTAGCTAGCGGGAGGCGTTACAATGAGCTGTTCTTC
.	TRBV19	TRBJ1-1	few	CASISQDKITEAFF	TGTGCCAGTATCTCACAGGACAAAATCACTGAAGCTTTCTTT
TRBD2	TRBV12-5	TRBJ2-1	.	CASGTTSGSDNEQFF	TGTGCTAGTGGAACGACTAGCGGGAGCGACAATGAGCAGTTCTTC
.	TRBV5-5	TRBJ2-7	.	CASRGPALLGEQYF	TGTGCCAGCCGGGGACCAGCCCTCCTCGGCGAGCAGTACTTC
.	TRBV10-3	TRBJ2-2	.	CAISESSPAAGTGELFF	TGTGCCATCAGTGAGTCGAGCCCAGCGGCCGGCACCGGGGAGCTGTTTTTT
TRBD1	TRBV11-2	TRBJ2-7	.	CASSFSGTGGYEQYF	TGTGCCAGCAGCTTCTCCGGGACAGGGGGCTACGAGCAGTACTTC
TRBD2	TRBV7-9	TRBJ2-2	many	CASSSRGASGSGELFF	TGTGCCAGCAGCTCAAGAGGGGCTAGCGGGTCAGGGGAGCTGTTTTTT
.	TRBV6-1	TRBJ2-2	many	CACRGYLNTGELFF	TGTGCCTGCCGTGGCTATTTGAACACCGGGGAGCTGTTTTTT
TRBD2	TRBV24-1	TRBJ2-1	many	CATSAQASGRANEQFF	TGTGCCACCAGTGCCCAGGCTAGCGGGAGGGCAAATGAGCAGTTCTTC
.	TRBV28	TRBJ2-5	.	CASSRGPGQETQYF	TGTGCCAGCTCCCGGGGCCCTGGCCAAGAGACCCAGTACTTC
.	TRBV27	TRBJ2-7	few	CASSRGTVAYEQYF	TGTGCCAGCAGCCGGGGGACAGTAGCCTACGAGCAGTACTTC
.	TRBV7-3	TRBJ1-1	.	CASSLNTNTEAFF	TGTGCCAGCAGCTTAAATACGAACACTGAAGCTTTCTTT
.	TRBV14	TRBJ2-1	few	CASSHRPTSHEQFF	TGTGCCAGCAGCCATCGACCAACTAGCCATGAGCAGTTCTTC
TRBD2	TRBV30	TRBJ2-3	.	CAWNRRGITDTQYF	TGTGCCTGGAATCGGCGGGGGATAACAGATACGCAGTATTTT
.	TRBV5-1	TRBJ2-1	few	CASSLSSRDGSYNEQFF	TGCGCCAGCAGCTTGAGTAGTCGGGATGGGTCCTACAATGAGCAGTTCTTC
TRBD1	TRBV7-9	TRBJ1-5	few	CASSAADRGRTQPQHF	TGTGCCAGCAGCGCCGCGGACAGGGGGCGAACCCAGCCCCAGCATTTT
TRBD2	TRBV20-1	TRBJ2-1	few	CSAFPYSGRDEQFF	TGCAGTGCTTTCCCTTATAGCGGGAGGGATGAGCAGTTCTTC
TRBD2	TRBV20-1	TRBJ2-3	many	CSAVAGGRPDTQYF	TGCAGTGCCGTAGCGGGAGGGCGTCCAGATACGCAGTATTTT
.	TRBV20-1	TRBJ2-5	few	CSASGGLIGQETQYF	TGCAGTGCTAGCGGGGGCTTGATAGGCCAAGAGACCCAGTACTTC
TRBD1	TRBV5-1	TRBJ1-1	many	CASSTGGQVNTEAFF	TGCGCCAGCAGCACCGGGGGACAGGTGAACACTGAAGCTTTCTTT
TRBD1	TRBV5-1	TRBJ1-5	many	CASSLTGNSNQPQHF	TGCGCCAGCAGCCTGACAGGGAATAGCAATCAGCCCCAGCATTTT
TRBD2	TRBV5-1	TRBJ2-1	many	CASSTSAGEQFF	TGCGCCAGCAGTACTAGCGCAGGGGAGCAGTTCTTC
.	TRBV5-1	TRBJ2-7	.	CASSSYGPEVEQYF	TGCGCCAGCAGCAGTTATGGGCCGGAGGTCGAGCAGTACTTC
.	TRBV7-9	TRBJ2-3	few	CASSQDLALSTDTQYF	TGTGCCAGCAGCCAGGACCTAGCGCTTAGCACAGATACGCAGTATTTT
TRBD2	TRBV7-9	TRBJ2-3	many	CLSSGTYTQYF	TGTCTTTCTAGCGGGACCTATACGCAGTATTTT
TRBD2	TRBV2	TRBJ2-1	.	CASSEVEGLAFNEQFF	TGTGCCAGCAGTGAAGTTGAGGGACTAGCGTTCAATGAGCAGTTCTTC
.	TRBV20-1	TRBJ2-1	.	CSAVNPAGAGSYNEQFF	TGCAGTGCCGTCAATCCCGCGGGGGCTGGCTCCTACAATGAGCAGTTCTTC
TRBD1	TRBV28	TRBJ2-1	.	CASRARTGGYNEQFF	TGTGCCAGCAGGGCTAGGACAGGGGGTTACAATGAGCAGTTCTTC
.	TRBV5-6	TRBJ2-7	few	CASSLARSEQYF	TGTGCCAGCAGCTTGGCCCGGAGCGAGCAGTACTTC
.	TRBV7-6	TRBJ1-5	.	CASSLGGRNQPQHF	TGTGCCAGCAGCTTAGGGGGACGCAATCAGCCCCAGCATTTT
.	TRBV7-7	TRBJ1-6	few	CANKRGDCSSYNSPLHF	TGTGCTAACAAAAGGGGAGACTGTAGCTCCTATAATTCACCCCTCCACTTT
.	TRBV24-1	TRBJ2-5	few	CATSDRVIETQYF	TGTGCCACCAGTGACAGGGTGATAGAGACCCAGTACTTC
.	TRBV5-1	TRBJ2-1	many	CASSYLGAGPYNEQFF	TGCGCCAGCAGTTATTTAGGAGCGGGCCCCTACAATGAGCAGTTCTTC
TRBD1	TRBV20-1	TRBJ2-7	many	CSAQRSDRAPYEQYF	TGCAGTGCCCAGAGATCCGACAGGGCCCCCTACGAGCAGTACTTC
.	TRBV6-2/TRBV6-3	TRBJ1-2	few	CASSYFPNYGYTF	TGTGCCAGCAGTTACTTTCCGAACTATGGCTACACCTTC
.	TRBV27	TRBJ2-1	many	CASRDLGAGAHNEQFF	TGTGCCAGCAGGGACCTGGGGGCGGGAGCCCACAATGAGCAGTTCTTC
.	TRBV20-1	TRBJ2-7	few	CSASFPAGEQYF	TGCAGTGCTAGTTTCCCCGCGGGTGAGCAGTACTTC
.	TRBV6-1	TRBJ1-1	.	CASSNRATRNTEAFF	TGTGCCAGCAGTAATCGGGCCACGCGGAACACTGAAGCTTTCTTT
.	TRBV7-2	TRBJ2-6	few	CASSPHPASGANVLTF	TGTGCCAGCAGCCCTCATCCGGCCTCTGGGGCCAACGTCCTGACTTTC
.	TRBV7-2	TRBJ1-2	.	CASTPLPGGYTF	TGTGCCAGCACCCCCCTGCCGGGGGGCTACACCTTC
TRBD2	TRBV5-1	TRBJ2-1	.	CASSLRWGGIYNEQFF	TGCGCCAGCAGCTTACGGTGGGGGGGAATCTACAATGAGCAGTTCTTC
TRBD1	TRBV20-1	TRBJ1-1	many	CSAPYRGMNTEAFF	TGCAGTGCGCCCTACAGGGGTATGAACACTGAAGCTTTCTTT
TRBD2	TRBV7-2	TRBJ2-3	.	CASSLGRTSGPRGTQYF	TGTGCCAGCAGCTTAGGTCGGACTAGCGGCCCCCGGGGTACGCAGTATTTT
.	TRBV20-1	TRBJ2-2	few	CSASDSGVGGELFF	TGCAGTGCTAGCGATTCTGGGGTGGGCGGGGAGCTGTTTTTT
TRBD1	TRBV5-1	TRBJ2-5	.	CASSFRDRLQETQYF	TGCGCCAGCAGCTTCCGGGACAGACTCCAAGAGACCCAGTACTTC
TRBD1	TRBV12-3/TRBV12-4	TRBJ2-3	many	CASSPTGQRTDTQYF	TGTGCCAGCAGTCCCACGGGACAGCGCACAGATACGCAGTATTTT